Below are 11 T cell receptor beta chains sequenced from a single sample in a study of shared clonotypes between healthy human individuals. Measured with immunoSEQ multiplex PCR; TCRdb has only the in-frame clones, and not every one. The sample holds fewer than 1.6 million clones; approximately 98.5% are singletons and the top ten take approximately 0.38%. Sequenced: naive CD4+ T cells sorted from blood. The subset is: CD45RA+ positively selected. These receptors originate from a man in his thirties or forties in good health.

V usage is TRBV5-6 and J usage is TRBJ2-5, with D perhaps TRBD2 (5 bases). The V end lost 4 bases, the J end lost 2 bases, and 12 bases lay between the germline ends. Germline CDR1 SGHDT, CDR2 YYEEEE. There are 14 residues in the CDR3. The CDR3 here is CASSGNPGQETQYF. In DNA form, the CDR3 reads TGTGCCAGCAGCGGGAACCCGGGGCAAGAGACCCAGTACTTC.

This clone appeared a few times. This chain uses TRBV18 with TRBJ1-4; D is unresolved. The V end lost 2 bases, the J end lost 5 bases, and 9 bases lay between the germline ends. Germline V gene lookup returns CDR1 KGHSH and CDR2 LQKENI. This CDR3 comprises 14 residues. The CDR3 DNA reads TGTGCCAGCTCACCATTGGCAGCAAATGAAAAACTGTTTTTT. Protein sequence: CASSPLAANEKLFF.

The chain recombines TRBV7-6 with TRBJ2-2; 9 nucleotides align to TRBD1. V trimming: 5 bases; J trimming: 6 bases; junction bases outside the gene matches: 7. Germline CDR1 and CDR2: SGHVS and FNYEAQ. CDR3 length: 15 residues. The CDR3 region is CASSPGTGRPGELFF. The CDR3 DNA reads as TGTGCCAGCAGCCCCGGGACAGGGAGACCCGGGGAGCTGTTTTTT.

The rearrangement joins TRBV5-1 to TRBJ1-4, with TRBD1 as a possible D gene (6 bases). The germline V gene encodes CDR1 SGHRS and CDR2 YFSETQ. The CDR3 runs to 19 residues. Trimming cost V 1 base and J 0 bases, with 19 bases left between them. Written as DNA, the CDR3 is TGCGCCAGCAGCTTGACAGGGCCAGCCATTCCTGCAACTAATGAAAAACTGTTTTTT. Encoded protein: CASSLTGPAIPATNEKLFF.

This clone has only a few counts. The chain recombines TRBV6-5 with TRBJ1-5; D remains unclear. Germline loops: CDR1 MNHEY, CDR2 SVGAGI. V was trimmed by 6 bases and J by 5 bases, leaving 11 bases between them. This CDR3 spans 13 amino acids. The CDR3 protein is CASSSDTDQPQHF. The CDR3 bases are TGTGCCAGCAGCTCTGACACCGATCAGCCCCAGCATTTT.

Of note for this clone: Other DNA sequences in this sample translate to the same CDR3. The V call is TRBV19, the J call TRBJ2-1, with 8 positions matching TRBD2. This CDR3 is 14 amino acids long. J lost 6 bases, V lost 1 base, and 2 bases had no gene match. Per the germline V gene, CDR1 is LNHDA and CDR2 is SQIVND (reference sequence). CDR3 sequence (DNA): TGTGCCAGTAGTATAGCGGGAGGGCGCAATGAGCAGTTCTTC. It encodes CASSIAGGRNEQFF.

The CDR3 is CASSGRGSQNIAEAFF. In nucleotides, the CDR3 is TGTGCCAGCAGTGGGCGAGGGTCGCAGAATATCGCTGAAGCTTTCTTT. The V and J genes are TRBV2 and TRBJ1-1; no clear D gene. Per germline, CDR1 SNHLY and CDR2 FYNNEI. Trimming removed 4 bases at V and 6 bases at J, with 21 bases between. The CDR3 contains 16 residues.

The chain uses TRBV7-8 and TRBJ2-7; D not resolved. Deletions cut 3 bases from V and 5 bases from J, with 11 bases between. Per germline, CDR1 SGHVS and CDR2 FQNEAQ. The length of the CDR3 is 13 residues. The CDR3 is CASSFRRWDEQYF. The CDR3 DNA is TGTGCCAGCAGCTTTAGGCGGTGGGACGAGCAGTACTTC.

The genes are TRBV5-1 and TRBJ1-2; unclear D gene. Germline V gives CDR1 SGHRS, CDR2 YFSETQ. The CDR3 is made up of 13 amino acids. V was cut by 1 base and J by 8 bases, with 12 bases left in between. The CDR3 sequence is CASSLTATLGYTF. The CDR3, as DNA: TGCGCCAGCAGCTTGACGGCCACTTTAGGCTACACCTTC.

A remark on this clone: The same CDR3 is also encoded by other DNA sequences in this sample. The chain carries TRBV5-1 and TRBJ2-5; 8 bases fit TRBD1. V gave up 0 bases and J gave up 4 bases; unmatched junction bases: 2. The CDR3 runs to 14 residues. Germline V lookup: CDR1 SGHRS, CDR2 YFSETQ. CDR3 sequence reads: CASSLEGQGETQYF. The CDR3, as DNA: TGCGCCAGCAGCTTGGAAGGACAGGGAGAGACCCAGTACTTC.

In nucleotides, the CDR3 is TGCGCCAGCAGCCAAGATTGGCGGTACAATGAGCAGTTCTTC. This translates into CASSQDWRYNEQFF. The chain couples TRBV4-3 to TRBJ2-1; D gene ambiguous. The CDR3 extends over 14 amino acids. Per the germline V gene, CDR1 is LGHNA and CDR2 is YSLEER. With 0 bases removed from V and 4 bases from J, the gap between germline ends came to 7 bases.